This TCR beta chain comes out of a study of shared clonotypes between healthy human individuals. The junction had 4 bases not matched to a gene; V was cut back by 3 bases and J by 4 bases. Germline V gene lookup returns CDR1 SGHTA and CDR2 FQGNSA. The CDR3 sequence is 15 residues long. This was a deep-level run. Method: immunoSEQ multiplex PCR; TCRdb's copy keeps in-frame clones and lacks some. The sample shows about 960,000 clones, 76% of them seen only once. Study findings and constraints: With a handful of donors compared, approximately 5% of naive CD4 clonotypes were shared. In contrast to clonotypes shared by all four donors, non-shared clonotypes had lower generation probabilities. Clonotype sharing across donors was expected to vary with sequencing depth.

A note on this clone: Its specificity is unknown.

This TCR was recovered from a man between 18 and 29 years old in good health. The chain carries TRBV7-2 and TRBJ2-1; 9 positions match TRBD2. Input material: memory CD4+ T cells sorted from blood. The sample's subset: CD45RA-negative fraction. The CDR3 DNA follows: TGTGCCAGCAGCTTCGCGGGAGGGCCGTACAATGAGCAGTTCTTC. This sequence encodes CASSFAGGPYNEQFF. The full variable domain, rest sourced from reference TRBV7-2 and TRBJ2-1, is GAGVSQSPSNKVTEKGKDVELRCDPISGHTALYWYRQSLGQGLEFLIYFQGNSAPDKSGLPSDRFSAERTGGSVSTLTIQRTQQEDSAVYLCASSFAGGPYNEQFFGPGTRLTVL.